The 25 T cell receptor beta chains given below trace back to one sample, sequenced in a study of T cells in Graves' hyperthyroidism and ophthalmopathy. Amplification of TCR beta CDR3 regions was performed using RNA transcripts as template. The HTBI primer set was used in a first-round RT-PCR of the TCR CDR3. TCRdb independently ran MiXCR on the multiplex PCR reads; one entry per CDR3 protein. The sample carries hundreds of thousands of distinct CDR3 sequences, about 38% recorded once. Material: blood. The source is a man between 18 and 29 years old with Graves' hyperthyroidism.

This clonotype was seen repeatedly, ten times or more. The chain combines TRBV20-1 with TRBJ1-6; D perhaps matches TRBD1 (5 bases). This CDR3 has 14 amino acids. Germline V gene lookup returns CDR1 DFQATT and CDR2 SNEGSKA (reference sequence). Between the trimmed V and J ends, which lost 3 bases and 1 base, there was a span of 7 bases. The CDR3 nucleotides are TGCAGTGCTAGCAGGGCGTCCTATAATTCACCCCTCCACTTT. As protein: CSASRASYNSPLHF.

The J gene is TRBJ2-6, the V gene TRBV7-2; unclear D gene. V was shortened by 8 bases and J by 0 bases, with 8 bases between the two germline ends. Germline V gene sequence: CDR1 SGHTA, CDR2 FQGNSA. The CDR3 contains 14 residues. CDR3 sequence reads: CASGTYSGANVLTF. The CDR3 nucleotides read TGTGCCAGCGGAACCTACTCTGGGGCCAACGTCCTGACTTTC.

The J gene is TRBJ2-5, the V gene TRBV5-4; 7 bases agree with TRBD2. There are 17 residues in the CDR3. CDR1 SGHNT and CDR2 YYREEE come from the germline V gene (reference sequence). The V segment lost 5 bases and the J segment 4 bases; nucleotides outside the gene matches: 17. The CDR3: CASSSLPGLVVRETQYF. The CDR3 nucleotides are TGTGCCAGCAGTTCCCTCCCCGGACTAGTGGTGCGAGAGACCCAGTACTTC.

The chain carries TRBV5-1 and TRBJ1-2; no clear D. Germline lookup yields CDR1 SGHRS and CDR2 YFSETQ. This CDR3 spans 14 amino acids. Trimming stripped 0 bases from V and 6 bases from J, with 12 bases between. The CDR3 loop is CASSLERAVDGYTF. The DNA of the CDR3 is TGCGCCAGCAGCTTGGAAAGGGCTGTCGATGGCTACACCTTC.

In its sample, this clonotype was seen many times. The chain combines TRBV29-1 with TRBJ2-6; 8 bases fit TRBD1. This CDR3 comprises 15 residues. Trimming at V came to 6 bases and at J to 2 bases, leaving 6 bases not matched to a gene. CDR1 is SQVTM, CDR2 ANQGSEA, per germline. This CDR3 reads CSVGDRGAGANVLTF. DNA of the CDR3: TGCAGCGTCGGTGACAGGGGAGCTGGGGCCAACGTCCTGACTTTC. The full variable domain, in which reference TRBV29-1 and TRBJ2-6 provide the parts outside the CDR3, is SAVISQKPSRDICQRGTSLTIQCQVDSQVTMMFWYRQQPGQSLTLIATANQGSEATYESGFVIDKFPISRPNLTFSTLTVSNMSPEDSSIYLCSVGDRGAGANVLTFGAGSRLTVL.

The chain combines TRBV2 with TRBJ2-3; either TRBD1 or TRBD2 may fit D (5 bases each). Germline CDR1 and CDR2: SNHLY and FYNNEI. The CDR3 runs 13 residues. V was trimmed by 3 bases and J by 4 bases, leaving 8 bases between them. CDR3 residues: CASSDRGADTQYF. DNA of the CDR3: TGTGCCAGCAGTGATAGAGGGGCAGATACGCAGTATTTT. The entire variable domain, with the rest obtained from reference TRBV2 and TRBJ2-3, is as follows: EPEVTQTPSHQVTQMGQEVILRCVPISNHLYFYWYRQILGQKVEFLVSFYNNEISEKSEIFDDQFSVERPDGSNFTLKIRSTKLEDSAMYFCASSDRGADTQYFGPGTRLTVL.

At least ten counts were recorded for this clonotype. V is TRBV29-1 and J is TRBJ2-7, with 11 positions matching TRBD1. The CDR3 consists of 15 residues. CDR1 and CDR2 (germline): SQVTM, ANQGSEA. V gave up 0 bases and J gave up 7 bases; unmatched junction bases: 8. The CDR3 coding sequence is TGCAGCGTTGAAGATTGGGGGACAGGGGGTAAAGAGCAGTACTTC. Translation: CSVEDWGTGGKEQYF.

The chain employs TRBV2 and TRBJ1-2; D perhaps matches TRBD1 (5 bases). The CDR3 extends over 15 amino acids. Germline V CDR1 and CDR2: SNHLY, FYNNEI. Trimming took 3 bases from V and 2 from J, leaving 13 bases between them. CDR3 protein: CASSDTGSGNYGYTF. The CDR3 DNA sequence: TGTGCCAGCAGTGACACAGGTTCCGGGAACTATGGCTACACCTTC.

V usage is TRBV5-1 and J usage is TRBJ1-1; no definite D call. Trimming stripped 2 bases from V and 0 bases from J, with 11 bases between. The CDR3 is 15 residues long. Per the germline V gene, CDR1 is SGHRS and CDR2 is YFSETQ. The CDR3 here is CASSFGQTVNTEAFF. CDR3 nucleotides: TGCGCCAGCAGCTTCGGCCAGACCGTGAACACTGAAGCTTTCTTT.

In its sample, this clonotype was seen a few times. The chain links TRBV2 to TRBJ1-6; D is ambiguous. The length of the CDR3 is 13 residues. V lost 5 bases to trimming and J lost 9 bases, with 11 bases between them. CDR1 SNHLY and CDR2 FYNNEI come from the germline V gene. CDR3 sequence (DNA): TGTGCCAGCAGTTTCACGTCCGGTTCACCCCTCCACTTT. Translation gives CASSFTSGSPLHF.

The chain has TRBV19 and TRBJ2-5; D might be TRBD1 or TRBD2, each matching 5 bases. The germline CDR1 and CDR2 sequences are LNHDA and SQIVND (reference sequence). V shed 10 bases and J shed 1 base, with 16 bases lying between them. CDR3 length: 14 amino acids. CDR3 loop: CATRFRGTQETQYF. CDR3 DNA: TGTGCCACCCGATTTAGAGGGACCCAAGAGACCCAGTACTTC. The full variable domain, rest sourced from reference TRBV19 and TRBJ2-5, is DGGITQSPKYLFRKEGQNVTLSCEQNLNHDAMYWYRQDPGQGLRLIYYSQIVNDFQKGDIAEGYSVSREKKESFPLTVTSAQKNPTAFYLCATRFRGTQETQYFGPGTRLLVL.

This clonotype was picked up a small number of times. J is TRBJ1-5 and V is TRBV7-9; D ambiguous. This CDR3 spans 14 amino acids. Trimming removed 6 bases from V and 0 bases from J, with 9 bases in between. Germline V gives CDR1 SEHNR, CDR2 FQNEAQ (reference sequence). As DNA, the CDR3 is TGTGCCAGCAGTTCTCAATATAGCAATCAGCCCCAGCATTTT. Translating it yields CASSSQYSNQPQHF. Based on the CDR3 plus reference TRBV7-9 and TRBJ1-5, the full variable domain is DTGVSQNPRHKITKRGQNVTFRCDPISEHNRLYWYRQTLGQGPEFLTYFQNEAQLEKSRLLSDRFSAERPKGSFSTLEIQRTEQGDSAMYLCASSSQYSNQPQHFGDGTRLSIL.

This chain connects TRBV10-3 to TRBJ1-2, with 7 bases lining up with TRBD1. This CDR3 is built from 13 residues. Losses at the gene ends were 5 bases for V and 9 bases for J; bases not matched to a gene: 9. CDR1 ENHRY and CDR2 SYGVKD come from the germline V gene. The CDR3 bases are TGTGCCATCAGTTCCAAGGGGGCCGGGAGCTACACCTTC. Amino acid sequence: CAISSKGAGSYTF.

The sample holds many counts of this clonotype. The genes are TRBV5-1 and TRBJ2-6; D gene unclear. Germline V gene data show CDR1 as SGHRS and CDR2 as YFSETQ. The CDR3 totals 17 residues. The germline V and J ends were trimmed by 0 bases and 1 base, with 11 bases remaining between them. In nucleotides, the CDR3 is TGCGCCAGCAGCTTGGAGTTCAGTGGGTCTGGGGCCAACGTCCTGACTTTC. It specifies CASSLEFSGSGANVLTF.

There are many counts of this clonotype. The CDR3 coding sequence is TGTGCCATCAGCTCCCTGACGACAGATGATTATGGCTACACCTTC. Its translation is CAISSLTTDDYGYTF. This chain joins TRBV10-3 and TRBJ1-2; possible D gene TRBD1, 5 bases. Germline loops: CDR1 ENHRY, CDR2 SYGVKD. V lost 6 bases, J lost 5 bases, and 19 bases lay in between. The CDR3 is 15 residues long.

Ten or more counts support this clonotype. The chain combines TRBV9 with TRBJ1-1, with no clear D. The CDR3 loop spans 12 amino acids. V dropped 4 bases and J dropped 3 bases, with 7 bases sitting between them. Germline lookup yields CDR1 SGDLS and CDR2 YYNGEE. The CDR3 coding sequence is TGTGCCAGCAGCAGAGTAGACACTGAAGCTTTCTTT. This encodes CASSRVDTEAFF.

CDR3 sequence (DNA): TGTGCCAGCAGCGGGCCCTTTATGGACACCCACGAGCAGTACTTC. This codes for CASSGPFMDTHEQYF. The chain joins TRBV14 to TRBJ2-7; tentatively, D is TRBD1 (5 bases). Germline values: CDR1 SGHDN, CDR2 FVKESK. Trimming shortened V by 5 bases and J by 5 bases, and 19 bases separated the two germline ends. The CDR3 contains 15 residues.

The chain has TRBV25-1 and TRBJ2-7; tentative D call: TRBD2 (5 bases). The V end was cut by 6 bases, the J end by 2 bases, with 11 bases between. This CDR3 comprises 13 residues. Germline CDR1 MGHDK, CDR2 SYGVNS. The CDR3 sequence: CASSLGVPYEQYF. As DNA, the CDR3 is TGTGCCAGCAGCCTCGGGGTCCCCTACGAGCAGTACTTC.

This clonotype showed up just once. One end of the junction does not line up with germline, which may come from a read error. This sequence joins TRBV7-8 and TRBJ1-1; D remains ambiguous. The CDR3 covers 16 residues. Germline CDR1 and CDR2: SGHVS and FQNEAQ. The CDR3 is CASSQEIGETNTEAFF. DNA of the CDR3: TGCGCCAGCAGCCAAGAGATCGGAGAAACGAACACTGAAGCTTTCTTT.

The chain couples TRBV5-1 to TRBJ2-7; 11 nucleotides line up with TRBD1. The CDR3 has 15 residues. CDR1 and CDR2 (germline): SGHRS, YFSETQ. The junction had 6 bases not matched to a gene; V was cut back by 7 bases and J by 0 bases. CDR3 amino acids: CASHLGTGGSYEQYF. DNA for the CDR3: TGCGCCAGCCATCTAGGGACAGGGGGCTCCTACGAGCAGTACTTC.

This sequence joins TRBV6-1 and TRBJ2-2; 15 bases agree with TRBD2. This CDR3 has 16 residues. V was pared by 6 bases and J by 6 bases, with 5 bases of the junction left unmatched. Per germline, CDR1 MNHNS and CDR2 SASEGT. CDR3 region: CASSPGLAGGSGELFF. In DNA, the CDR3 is TGTGCCAGCAGCCCCGGACTAGCGGGAGGGTCCGGGGAGCTGTTTTTT.

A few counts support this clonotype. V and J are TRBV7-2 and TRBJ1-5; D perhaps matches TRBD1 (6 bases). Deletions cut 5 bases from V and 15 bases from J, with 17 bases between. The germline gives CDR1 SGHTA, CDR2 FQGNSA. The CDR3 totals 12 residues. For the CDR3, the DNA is TGTGCCAGCAGCAGGACAGCGACGGGTCTGCATTTT. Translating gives CASSRTATGLHF.

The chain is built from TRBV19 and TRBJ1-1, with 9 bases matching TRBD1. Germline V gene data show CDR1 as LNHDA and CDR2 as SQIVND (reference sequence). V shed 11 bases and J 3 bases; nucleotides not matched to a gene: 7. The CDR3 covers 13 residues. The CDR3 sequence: CAHMGQGYTEAFF. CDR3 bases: TGTGCCCACATGGGACAGGGATACACTGAAGCTTTCTTT.

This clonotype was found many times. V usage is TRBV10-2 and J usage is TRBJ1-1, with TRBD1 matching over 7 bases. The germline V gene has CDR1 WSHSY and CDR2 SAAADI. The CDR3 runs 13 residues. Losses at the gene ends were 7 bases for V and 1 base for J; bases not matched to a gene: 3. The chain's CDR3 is CASTGQANTEAFF. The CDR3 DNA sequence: TGCGCCAGCACCGGACAGGCGAACACTGAAGCTTTCTTT.

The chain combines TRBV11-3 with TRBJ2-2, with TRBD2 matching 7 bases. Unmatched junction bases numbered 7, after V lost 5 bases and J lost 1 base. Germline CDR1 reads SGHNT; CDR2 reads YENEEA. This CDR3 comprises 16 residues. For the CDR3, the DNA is TGTGCCAGCAGCCCTAGCGGCACCTTGAACACCGGGGAGCTGTTTTTT. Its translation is CASSPSGTLNTGELFF.